The following is a T cell receptor beta chain sequence with its context. Its target is not known. The record originates from a study of vaccination and CD4 T cells after COVID-19. Background on the study: Post-vaccine specimens were obtained a median about 69 days after dose two (range 14 to 241). The authors exposed cells to overlapping spike peptides derived from SARS-CoV-2, HCoV-NL63, HCoV-OC43 and HCoV-229E.

Noted treatment: roughly 10-day PBMC culture with coronavirus spike peptide pools or control peptides (ViraFEST assay). Under the ViraFEST approach, antigen-specific T cells were expanded with peptide pools and TCRs subsequently sequenced. Fresh IL-2 medium replaced half the culture medium on days 3 and 7. Cultured CD4+ T-cell DNA underwent Oncomine TCR Beta short-read sequencing. TCRdb recomputed calls from the PCR reads with MiXCR, one row per CDR3 protein. The profile shows approximately 2,700 distinct CDR3 sequences, 20% to 25% of them singletons. Input material: CD4+ T cells from blood, cultured in vitro. This clonotype was obtained from a human donor who had recovered from COVID-19.

The CDR3 DNA sequence: TGCGCCAGCAGCTTGTGGGGACTAAGGGGAGAATCCTATAATTCACCCCTCCACTTT. Translating gives CASSLWGLRGESYNSPLHF. The chain is built from TRBV5-1 and TRBJ1-6, with D perhaps TRBD1 (5 bases). Trimming took off 1 base at V and 1 base at J, with 18 bases between the two ends. The CDR3 has 19 amino acids. Germline V gene data show CDR1 as SGHRS and CDR2 as YFSETQ.